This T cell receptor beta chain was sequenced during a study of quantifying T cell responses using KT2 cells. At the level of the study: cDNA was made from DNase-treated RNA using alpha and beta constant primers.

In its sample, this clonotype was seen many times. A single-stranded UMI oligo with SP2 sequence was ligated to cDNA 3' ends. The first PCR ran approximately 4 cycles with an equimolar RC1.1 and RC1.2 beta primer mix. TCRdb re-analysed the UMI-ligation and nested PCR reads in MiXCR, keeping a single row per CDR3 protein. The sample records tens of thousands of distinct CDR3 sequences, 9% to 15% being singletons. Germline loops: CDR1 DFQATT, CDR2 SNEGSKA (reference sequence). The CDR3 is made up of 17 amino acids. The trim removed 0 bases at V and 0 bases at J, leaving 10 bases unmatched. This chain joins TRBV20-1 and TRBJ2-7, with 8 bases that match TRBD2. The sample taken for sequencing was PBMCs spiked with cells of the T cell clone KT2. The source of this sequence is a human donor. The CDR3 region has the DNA TGCAGTGCTAGAGACGCTGTAGCGGGACACGGCTCCTACGAGCAGTACTTC. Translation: CSARDAVAGHGSYEQYF.